This T cell receptor (beta chain) was recovered during a study of post-analysis software for immune sequencing data. Study outcomes and limitations: Among roughly 5 TRBV segments more frequent in patients than controls were TRBV5-6, TRBV5-1 and TRBV20-1.

This clonotype has more than one count but fewer than ten. What it binds is unknown. Presence of unique molecular identifiers characterized the TCR beta cDNA libraries. MiXCR, applied by TCRdb to the PCR reads, yields one record per CDR3 protein. The table has some 690,000 distinct CDR3 sequences, less than 35% seen once. CDR1 SGHAT and CDR2 FQNNGV come from the germline V gene. V dropped 5 bases and J dropped 9 bases, with 8 bases sitting between them. This CDR3 has 11 amino acids. The sequenced sample consisted of blood. The origin of this receptor is a girl aged 10-17 years with multiple sclerosis. This chain connects TRBV11-2 to TRBJ2-1; D ambiguous. The CDR3 DNA reads TGTGCCAGCAGCCGACACAGTGAGCAGTTCTTC. Protein product: CASSRHSEQFF. Filled out from reference TRBV11-2 and TRBJ2-1, the complete variable domain reads EAGVAQSPRYKIIEKRQSVAFWCNPISGHATLYWYQQILGQGPKLLIQFQNNGVVDDSQLPKDRFSAERLKGVDSTLKIQPAKLEDSAVYLCASSRHSEQFFGPGTRLTVL.